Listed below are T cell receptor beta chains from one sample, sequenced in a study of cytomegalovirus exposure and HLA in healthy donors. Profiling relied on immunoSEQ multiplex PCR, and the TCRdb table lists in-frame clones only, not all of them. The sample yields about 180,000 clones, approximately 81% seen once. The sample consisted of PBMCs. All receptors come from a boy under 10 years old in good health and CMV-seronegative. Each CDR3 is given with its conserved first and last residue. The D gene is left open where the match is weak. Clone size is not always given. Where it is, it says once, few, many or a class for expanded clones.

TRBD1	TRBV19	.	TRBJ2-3	TGTGCCAGTAGTATGTCCGGGACAGCATCCACAGATACGCAGTATTTT	CASSMSGTASTDTQYF
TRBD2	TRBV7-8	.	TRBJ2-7	TGTGCCAGCAGCATACGACTAGCGGAGGTCTACGAGCAGTACTTC	CASSIRLAEVYEQYF
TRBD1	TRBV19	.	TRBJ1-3	TGTGCCAGTAGGACGACAGGGGCGAGCTCTGGAAACACCATATATTTT	CASRTTGASSGNTIYF
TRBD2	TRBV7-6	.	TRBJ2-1	TGTGCCAGCAGCTTTGTAGCGGGGGGCCGGGATGAGCAGTTCTTC	CASSFVAGGRDEQFF
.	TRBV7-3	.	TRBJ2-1	TGTGCCAGCAGCTCCACAGGATACCCCCTAGGACCAAGCTCCTACAATGAGCAGTTCTTC	CASSSTGYPLGPSSYNEQFF
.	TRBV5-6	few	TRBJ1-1	TGTGCCAGCAGCCATACAGAGAACACTGAAGCTTTCTTT	CASSHTENTEAFF
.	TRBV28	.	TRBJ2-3	TGTGCCAGCAGCCAAACAGATACGCAGTATTTT	CASSQTDTQYF
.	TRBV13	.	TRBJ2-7	TGTGCCAGCAGCTTACAGGGGAGAAACGAGCAGTACTTC	CASSLQGRNEQYF
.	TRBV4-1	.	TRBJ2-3	TGCGCCAGCAGCGAAGCGGAGGGTGGCACAGATACGCAGTATTTT	CASSEAEGGTDTQYF
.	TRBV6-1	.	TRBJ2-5	TGTGCCAGCAGTGAAGGAGTGGGGGGACAAGAGACCCAGTACTTC	CASSEGVGGQETQYF
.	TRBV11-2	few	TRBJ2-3	TGTGCCAGCAGGCTAGCTCTCCTAGCGAGCACAGATACGCAGTATTTT	CASRLALLASTDTQYF
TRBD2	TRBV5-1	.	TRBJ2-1	TGCGCCAGCGGGACTAGCGGGAGCTACAATGAGCAGTTCTTC	CASGTSGSYNEQFF
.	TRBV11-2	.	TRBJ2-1	TGTGCCAGCAGCCCCCGGGGGAGCGGAGCCTACAATGAGCAGTTCTTC	CASSPRGSGAYNEQFF
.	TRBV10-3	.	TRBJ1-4	TGTGCCATCAGTGGGGCAGGGGCGGGAGCTAATGAAAAACTGTTTTTT	CAISGAGAGANEKLFF
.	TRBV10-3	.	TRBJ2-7	TGTGCCATCAGTGAGATACAGGGCCTACTCTACGAGCAGTACTTC	CAISEIQGLLYEQYF
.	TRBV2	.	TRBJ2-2	TGTGCCAGCAGTAGGGGCACCGGGGAGCTGTTTTTT	CASSRGTGELFF
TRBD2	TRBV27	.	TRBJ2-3	TGTGCCAGCAGTTTATGGGGGCTAGCGGGGAGCACAGATACGCAGTATTTT	CASSLWGLAGSTDTQYF
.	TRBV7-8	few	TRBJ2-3	TGTGCCAGCAGCCCCAGGGGTGATACGCAGTATTTT	CASSPRGDTQYF
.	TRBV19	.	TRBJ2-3	TGTGCCAGTAGTAACGGGGGAAATACGGATACGCAGTATTTT	CASSNGGNTDTQYF
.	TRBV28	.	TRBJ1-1	TGTGCCAGCAGGGAGGGAGTCAACACTGAAGCTTTCTTT	CASREGVNTEAFF
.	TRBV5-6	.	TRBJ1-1	TGTGCCAGCAGCTTGAAACAGTCCACTGAAGCTTTCTTT	CASSLKQSTEAFF
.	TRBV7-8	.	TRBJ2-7	TGTGCCAGCAGTAGCGCCCGGTGGGGAGACTACGAGCAGTACTTC	CASSSARWGDYEQYF
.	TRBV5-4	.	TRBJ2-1	TGTGCCAGCAGCTTGGGTCGGAATGAGCAGTTCTTC	CASSLGRNEQFF
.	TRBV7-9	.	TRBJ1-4	TGTTCCAGCACGATAGGCGGGACGGTTAATGAAAAACTGTTTTTT	CSSTIGGTVNEKLFF
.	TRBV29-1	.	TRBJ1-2	TGCAGCGCCGCCAGGCAGGGCTGGTATCACGGCTACACCTTC	CSAARQGWYHGYTF
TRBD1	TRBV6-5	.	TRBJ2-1	TGTGCCAGCAGTTTCCTACAGGGGGCGTCCAATGAGCAGTTCTTC	CASSFLQGASNEQFF
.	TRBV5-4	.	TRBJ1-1	TGTGCCAGCAGCTTGCAGGGCCGGAACACTGAAGCTTTCTTT	CASSLQGRNTEAFF
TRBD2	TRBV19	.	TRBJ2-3	TGTGCCAGTAGTATTTCAGCGGGGGACGATACGCAGTATTTT	CASSISAGDDTQYF
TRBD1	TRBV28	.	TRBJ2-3	TGTGCCAGCAGCTCCGGACAGGGCCTCACAGATACGCAGTATTTT	CASSSGQGLTDTQYF
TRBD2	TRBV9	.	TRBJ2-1	TGTGCCAGCAGGCGGACTAGCGGGGGGGACAATGAGCAGTTCTTC	CASRRTSGGDNEQFF
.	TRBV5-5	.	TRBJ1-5	TGTGCCAGCAGCTTGGGAAGCGGGGGCAATCAGCCCCAGCATTTT	CASSLGSGGNQPQHF
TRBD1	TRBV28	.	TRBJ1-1	TGTGCCAGCAGTTTCATAAATGACAGGGGGGGCTTCTTT	CASSFINDRGGFF
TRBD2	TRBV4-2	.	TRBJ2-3	TGTGCCAGCAGCCAAGAGGCCGGGACTAGCGGCACAGATACGCAGTATTTT	CASSQEAGTSGTDTQYF
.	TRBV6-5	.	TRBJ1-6	TGTGCCAGCAGTTACTCTAACGCAGGTGGAAATTCACCCCTCCACTTT	CASSYSNAGGNSPLHF
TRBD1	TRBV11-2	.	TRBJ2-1	TGTGCCAGCAGCTTGACTGGGACAGGCTCCTACAATGAGCAGTTCTTC	CASSLTGTGSYNEQFF
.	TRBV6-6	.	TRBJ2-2	TGTGCCAGCAGCACCTCGCCGTTGAGGACCGGGGAGCTGTTTTTT	CASSTSPLRTGELFF
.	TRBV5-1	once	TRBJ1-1	TGCGCCAGCAGCTTGGGACAGCAGAACACTGAAGCTTTCTTT	CASSLGQQNTEAFF
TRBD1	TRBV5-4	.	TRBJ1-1	TGTGCCAGCAGACACACGACAGGGGGTAATACGGAAGCTTTCTTT	CASRHTTGGNTEAFF
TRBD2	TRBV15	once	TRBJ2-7	TGTGCCACCAGCGTTAGCGGGAGCCCCTCCTACGAGCAGTACTTC	CATSVSGSPSYEQYF
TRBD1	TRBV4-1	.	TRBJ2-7	TGCGCCAGCAGCCAAGGCGGGGACAGGGCGACCTACGAGCAGTACTTC	CASSQGGDRATYEQYF
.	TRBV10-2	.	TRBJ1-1	TGCGCCAGCAGTCGGGATGCTGAAGCTTTCTTT	CASSRDAEAFF
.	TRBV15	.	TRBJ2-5	TGTGCCACCAGCAGAGCAGGGCTTCGCGGGGTGAATCAAGAGACCCAGTACTTC	CATSRAGLRGVNQETQYF
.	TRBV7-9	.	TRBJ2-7	TGTGCCAGCAGCGATGGGGCCTCCTACGAGCAGTACTTC	CASSDGASYEQYF
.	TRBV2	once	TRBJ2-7	TGTGCCAGCAGCCCTATCCTGAGCTCCTACGAGCAGTACTTC	CASSPILSSYEQYF
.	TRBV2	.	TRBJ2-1	TGTGCCAGCAGTGAGTACAGTCACAATGAGCAGTTCTTC	CASSEYSHNEQFF